This record looks at one T cell receptor (beta chain) sequence and its context. These data belong to a study of cytomegalovirus exposure and HLA in healthy donors. The study ran its PCR with 60 Vbeta and 13 Jbeta primers. Profiling relied on immunoSEQ multiplex PCR, and the TCRdb table lists in-frame clones only, not all of them. The table shows about 130,000 clones, with about two thirds occurring only once. The V and J ends lost 1 base and 3 bases, in that order; junction bases with no gene match: 5. This CDR3 region has 16 residues. Germline V lookup: CDR1 LGHNA, CDR2 YSLEER. The clonotype comes from a man aged 25-45 years in good health and CMV-seronegative. V usage is TRBV4-3 and J usage is TRBJ2-7; 11 positions agree with TRBD2. Sequencing input: PBMCs. The CDR3 here is CASSQGGTSGIYEQYF. DNA for the CDR3: TGCGCCAGCAGCCAAGGAGGGACTAGCGGAATCTACGAGCAGTACTTC.